Presented here are 31 T cell receptor beta chains from one specimen sequenced in a study of blood T cells in healthy people across ages. Sample-barcoded 5' priming and a J-beta primer mix drove a second PCR of roughly 6 to 12 cycles. TCRdb re-called the 5' RACE reads through MiXCR, storing one row per CDR3 protein. The data show about a million distinct CDR3 sequences, about 53% seen once. The sample taken for sequencing was blood. The receptors were gathered from an older woman in good health.

The gene calls are TRBV20-1 and TRBJ1-5; 7 bases agree with TRBD1. The CDR3 spans 16 residues. The trim removed 1 base at V and 4 bases at J, leaving 10 bases unmatched. Per germline, CDR1 DFQATT and CDR2 SNEGSKA (reference sequence). The CDR3 spells CSARVAGGQGNQPQHF. CDR3 DNA: TGCAGTGCTAGAGTGGCAGGGGGACAAGGGAATCAGCCCCAGCATTTT.

The rearrangement joins TRBV20-1 to TRBJ2-3, with D possibly matching TRBD2 (5 bases). Germline CDR1 reads DFQATT; CDR2 reads SNEGSKA (reference sequence). CDR3 length: 17 residues. Trimming pared 0 bases from V and 0 bases from J, leaving 16 bases between. The CDR3, as DNA: TGCAGTGCTAGAGATCCTCAGCGGAGGAGGAGCACAGATACGCAGTATTTT. Translation gives CSARDPQRRRSTDTQYF.

The chain couples TRBV25-1 to TRBJ2-2; the D gene is possibly TRBD1 (6 bases). Trimming stripped 10 bases from V and 6 bases from J, with 9 bases between. Per the germline V gene, CDR1 is MGHDK and CDR2 is SYGVNS. The CDR3 has 11 residues. The DNA for the CDR3 is TGTGCCACCTGGGGGCCCGGGGAGCTGTTTTTT. This codes for CATWGPGELFF.

This clonotype was seen a handful of times. The chain links TRBV29-1 to TRBJ2-1, with 7 bases matching TRBD2. Per germline, CDR1 SQVTM and CDR2 ANQGSEA. The CDR3 consists of 16 residues. After removal of 3 bases from V and 7 bases from J, the junction contained 15 bases not matched to a gene. The DNA for the CDR3 is TGCAGCGTTGATTCGCCTAGCGGACCGTCTGGAAATGAGCAGTTCTTC. Its protein is CSVDSPSGPSGNEQFF.

The chain uses TRBV29-1 and TRBJ2-7; D is ambiguous. The CDR3 contains 13 residues. Trimming stripped 2 bases from V and 7 bases from J, with 15 bases between. Germline-derived CDR1 and CDR2 are SQVTM and ANQGSEA. Here the CDR3 reads CSVEFTSLNEQYF. The CDR3 DNA follows: TGCAGCGTTGAATTCACTTCATTAAATGAGCAGTACTTC.

This chain joins TRBV6-2 or TRBV6-3 and TRBJ2-3; 16 nucleotides agree with TRBD2. Germline V gene sequence: CDR1 MNHEY, CDR2 SVGEGT. This CDR3 is 19 amino acids long. V lost 7 bases to trimming and J lost 0 bases; unmatched junction nucleotides: 10. The CDR3 DNA follows: TGTGCCAGCACCACGGGACTAGCGGGAGGGCCGTTAAGCACAGATACGCAGTATTTT. Protein sequence: CASTTGLAGGPLSTDTQYF.

The rearrangement joins TRBV3-1 to TRBJ2-3; 7 bases are shared with TRBD2. Germline V gene data show CDR1 as LGHDT and CDR2 as YNNKEL (reference sequence). The ends lost 4 bases at V and 5 bases at J; junction bases unmatched: 9. The CDR3 covers 15 residues. The CDR3 here is CASSPPGRAGDTQYF. In DNA form, the CDR3 reads TGTGCCAGCAGCCCCCCAGGGAGGGCCGGAGATACGCAGTATTTT.

V and J are TRBV2 and TRBJ2-5; D is undetermined. The V end was cut by 6 bases, the J end by 3 bases, with 11 bases between. This CDR3 has 13 residues. Per the germline V gene, CDR1 is SNHLY and CDR2 is FYNNEI. The CDR3 nucleotides read TGTGCCAGCAGGGGCGGACCGAAAGAGACCCAGTACTTC. It translates to CASRGGPKETQYF.

The chain combines TRBV11-2 with TRBJ2-3; D may be TRBD2 (6 bases). Trimming removed 8 bases at V and 2 bases at J, with 29 bases between. Germline CDR1 is SGHAT and CDR2 is FQNNGV. The CDR3 runs to 19 residues. Here the CDR3 DNA reads TGTGCCAGCCACCAATCCCGGGCCCCGGGACTTGTGAACACAGATACGCAGTATTTT. It is translated as CASHQSRAPGLVNTDTQYF.

The chain links TRBV5-1 to TRBJ2-1, with TRBD2 matching 10 bases. The CDR3 is 15 residues long. Germline values: CDR1 SGHRS, CDR2 YFSETQ. The trim removed 0 bases at V and 7 bases at J, leaving 4 bases unmatched. The CDR3 region has the DNA TGCGCCAGCAGCTTGGTTCTAGCGGGAGAAAATGAGCAGTTCTTC. Encoded protein: CASSLVLAGENEQFF.

This sequence joins TRBV5-1 and TRBJ2-7; D is unclear. V was clipped by 2 bases and J by 5 bases, with 5 bases between them. The CDR3 runs to 11 residues. CDR1 SGHRS and CDR2 YFSETQ come from the germline V gene. In DNA form, the CDR3 reads TGCGCCAGCAGCTTTCGAAACGAGCAGTACTTC. This translates into CASSFRNEQYF. The complete variable domain, with remaining parts taken from reference TRBV5-1 and TRBJ2-7, reads KAGVTQTPRYLIKTRGQQVTLSCSPISGHRSVSWYQQTPGQGLQFLFEYFSETQRNKGNFPGRFSGRQFSNSRSEMNVSTLELGDSALYLCASSFRNEQYFGPGTRLTVT.

This chain links TRBV4-1 with TRBJ2-7, with D perhaps assigned TRBD1 or TRBD2 (5 bases each). CDR3 size: 16 residues. CDR1 and CDR2 (germline): MGHRA, YSYEKL. V was shortened by 5 bases and J by 3 bases, with 20 bases between the two germline ends. The CDR3: CASSETGRGDHYEQYF. CDR3 nucleotide sequence: TGCGCCAGCAGCGAGACGGGCCGAGGGGACCACTACGAGCAGTACTTC.

V is TRBV7-2 and J is TRBJ2-7; no clear D. The CDR3 runs 11 residues. The germline V gene encodes CDR1 SGHTA and CDR2 FQGNSA. V was trimmed by 5 bases and J by 2 bases, leaving 4 bases between them. Written as DNA, the CDR3 is TGTGCCAGCAGCAAAACCTACGAGCAGTACTTC. Its protein product is CASSKTYEQYF.

The chain employs TRBV12-3 or TRBV12-4 and TRBJ1-5; possibly TRBD1 for D (6 bases). Trimming removed 5 bases from V and 5 bases from J, with 16 bases in between. The CDR3 runs 15 residues. The CDR3 DNA reads as TGTGCCAGCAGTCGTACAGGGAAAGGGCATCAGCCCCAGCATTTT. Its translation: CASSRTGKGHQPQHF.

The chain joins TRBV7-2 to TRBJ2-1, with D uncertain. Germline-derived CDR1 and CDR2 are SGHTA and FQGNSA. The CDR3 sequence is 14 residues long. With 4 bases removed from V and 7 bases from J, the gap between germline ends came to 14 bases. In nucleotides, the CDR3 is TGTGCCAGCAGCTCGACTCCCTCTGGGAATGAGCAGTTCTTC. Translating it yields CASSSTPSGNEQFF.

This chain connects TRBV10-3 to TRBJ2-1; D call uncertain. Trimming took 6 bases from V and 1 from J, leaving 10 bases between them. The germline V gene has CDR1 ENHRY and CDR2 SYGVKD. The CDR3 loop spans 14 amino acids. CDR3 sequence reads: CAISETGSYNEQFF. The CDR3 nucleotides read TGTGCCATCAGCGAAACCGGGTCCTACAATGAGCAGTTCTTC.

The rearrangement links TRBV27 to TRBJ2-1, with a tentative D call TRBD2 (5 bases). Trimming took off 10 bases at V and 6 bases at J, with 13 bases between the two ends. Germline CDR1 reads MNHEY; CDR2 reads SMNVEV (reference sequence). The CDR3 spans 12 residues. CDR3 protein: CATAGAPNEQFF. In DNA form, the CDR3 reads TGTGCCACCGCGGGTGCCCCCAATGAGCAGTTCTTC.

This clonotype was observed a single time. The V gene is TRBV20-1, the J gene TRBJ2-4; maybe TRBD1 (6 bases). The end of the DNA is better explained by TRBJ2-5, so the J call may be wrong. CDR1 is DFQATT, CDR2 SNEGSKA, per germline (reference sequence). The CDR3 has 14 residues. CDR3 DNA sequence: TGCAGTGCTAGAGGGGGGACACTCGGAGAGACCCAGTACTTC. Its translation: CSARGGTLGETQYF.

This chain connects TRBV24-1 to TRBJ2-7; unclear D gene. Trimming left V 5 bases short and J 7 bases short, with 11 bases between. The CDR3 is made up of 12 amino acids. Germline V CDR1 and CDR2: KGHDR, SFDVKD. The CDR3 sequence: CATSGFYNEQYF. The CDR3 DNA reads as TGTGCCACCAGTGGTTTCTACAATGAGCAGTACTTC.

The chain is built from TRBV11-3 and TRBJ2-1, with D possibly TRBD2 on 5 matching bases. Germline V lookup: CDR1 SGHNT, CDR2 YENEEA. V was pared by 3 bases and J by 1 base, with 10 bases between. The CDR3 is 15 amino acids. CDR3 loop: CASSFTWESYNEQFF. The CDR3 DNA is TGTGCCAGCAGCTTCACTTGGGAGTCCTACAATGAGCAGTTCTTC.

This clonotype was recorded a few times. The rearrangement joins TRBV12-3 or TRBV12-4 to TRBJ2-7; D may be TRBD1 (6 bases). The CDR3 is 15 residues long. V lost 5 bases and J lost 7, with 21 bases in between. This chain's CDR3 is CASSPDVGTPEEQYF. The CDR3 DNA reads TGTGCCAGCAGTCCCGATGTGGGGACACCTGAAGAGCAGTACTTC.

This clonotype turned up a few times. The V and J genes are TRBV25-1 and TRBJ2-6, with 9 bases identical to TRBD1. This CDR3 is built from 18 residues. Trimming removed 2 bases from V and 1 base from J; junction bases left unmatched: 6. From germline, CDR1 is MGHDK and CDR2 SYGVNS. The CDR3 protein is CASSEPGQGVSGANVLTF. The DNA of the CDR3 is TGTGCCAGCAGTGAACCGGGACAGGGTGTTTCTGGGGCCAACGTCCTGACTTTC.

This clonotype was found once. V gene TRBV15 combines with J gene TRBJ1-6; D ambiguous. The CDR3 has 12 residues. Trimming pared 3 bases from V and 9 bases from J, leaving 6 bases between. Germline V gene lookup returns CDR1 LNHNV and CDR2 YYDKDF (reference sequence). The CDR3 loop reads CATSSSFSPLHF. DNA for the CDR3: TGTGCCACCAGCAGCTCCTTTTCACCCCTCCACTTT.

The chain joins TRBV29-1 to TRBJ2-7, with 12 bases aligning to TRBD2. V was clipped by 7 bases and J by 7 bases; unmatched bases: 8. CDR3 size: 13 residues. Germline V gene sequence: CDR1 SQVTM, CDR2 ANQGSEA. DNA for the CDR3: TGCAGCGCGAGACTAGCGGGAGTTTGGGAGCAGTACTTC. It translates to CSARLAGVWEQYF.

V gene TRBV4-1 combines with J gene TRBJ2-7; the D call may be TRBD1 or TRBD2 (5 bases each). CDR1 MGHRA and CDR2 YSYEKL come from the germline V gene. CDR3 length equals 16 residues. V lost 2 bases to trimming and J lost 1 base, with 15 bases between them. In DNA, the CDR3 is TGCGCCAGCAGCCAAACGCTGGGGGTCATGTCCTACGAGCAGTACTTC. It yields the protein CASSQTLGVMSYEQYF.

The genes are TRBV7-2 and TRBJ2-1; the D is unclear. Trimming left V 5 bases short and J 0 bases short, with 17 bases between. The germline V gene encodes CDR1 SGHTA and CDR2 FQGNSA. The CDR3 runs 17 residues. CDR3 DNA sequence: TGTGCCAGCAGCCAGAGCATCATAGTGAGCTCCTACAATGAGCAGTTCTTC. It encodes CASSQSIIVSSYNEQFF.

The rearrangement links TRBV7-9 to TRBJ2-1; TRBD1 is a possible D gene (8 bases). V was shortened by 7 bases and J by 13 bases, with 26 bases between the two germline ends. The CDR3 is 15 amino acids. CDR1 SEHNR and CDR2 FQNEAQ come from the germline V gene (reference sequence). In DNA form, the CDR3 reads TGTGCCAGCATCACAGGGGGGGCCGGCCCAGGTGATCAGTTCTTC. It is translated as CASITGGAGPGDQFF.

In its sample, this clonotype was seen a few times. V gene TRBV12-3 or TRBV12-4 combines with J gene TRBJ1-1; no definite D call. This CDR3 has 15 amino acids. Trimming removed 5 bases at V and 1 base at J, with 14 bases between. CDR3 amino acids: CASSPRAGRNTEAFF. In nucleotides, the CDR3 is TGTGCCAGCAGTCCTCGGGCCGGAAGGAACACTGAAGCTTTCTTT.

This clonotype showed up many times. Written as DNA, the CDR3 is TGCAGCACTGGGGCATTCACAGATACGCAGTATTTT. Protein: CSTGAFTDTQYF. The V call is TRBV29-1, the J call TRBJ2-3; D is possibly TRBD1 (5 bases). The CDR3 has 12 residues. CDR1 and CDR2 (germline): SQVTM, ANQGSEA. V lost 8 bases to trimming and J lost 2 bases, with 11 bases between them.

The chain couples TRBV18 to TRBJ2-5; D is ambiguous. The CDR3 extends over 17 amino acids. The V and J ends lost 3 bases and 0 bases respectively, with 17 bases between them. Germline-derived CDR1 and CDR2 are KGHSH and LQKENI. This CDR3 is CASSPIQANPYQETQYF. The CDR3 DNA reads as TGTGCCAGCTCACCCATCCAGGCCAACCCGTACCAAGAGACCCAGTACTTC. The full variable domain, its missing parts supplied by reference TRBV18 and TRBJ2-5, is NAGVMQNPRHLVRRRGQEARLRCSPMKGHSHVYWYRQLPEEGLKFMVYLQKENIIDESGMPKERFSAEFPKEGPSILRIQQVVRGDSAAYFCASSPIQANPYQETQYFGPGTRLLVL.

The rearrangement joins TRBV29-1 to TRBJ2-3, with D perhaps TRBD2 (5 bases). Germline CDR1 SQVTM, CDR2 ANQGSEA. The CDR3 spans 14 residues. V lost 4 bases, J lost 0 bases, and 11 bases lay in between. The CDR3 sequence: CSVALALSTDTQYF. In DNA, the CDR3 is TGCAGCGTTGCCTTAGCGCTAAGCACAGATACGCAGTATTTT.